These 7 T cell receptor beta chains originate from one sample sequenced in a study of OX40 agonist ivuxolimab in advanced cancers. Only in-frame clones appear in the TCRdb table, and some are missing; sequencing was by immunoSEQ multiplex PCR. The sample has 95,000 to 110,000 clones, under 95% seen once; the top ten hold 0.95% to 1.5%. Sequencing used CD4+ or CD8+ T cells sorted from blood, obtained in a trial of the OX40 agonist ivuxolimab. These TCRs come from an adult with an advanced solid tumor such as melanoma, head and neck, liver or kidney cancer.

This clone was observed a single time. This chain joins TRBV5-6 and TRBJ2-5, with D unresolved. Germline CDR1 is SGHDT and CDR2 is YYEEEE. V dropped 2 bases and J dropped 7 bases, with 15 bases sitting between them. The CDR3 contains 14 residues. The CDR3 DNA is TGTGCCAGCAGCTTACGAGGCCTCCTAGGGACCCAGTACTTC. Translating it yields CASSLRGLLGTQYF. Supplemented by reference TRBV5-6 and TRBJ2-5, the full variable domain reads DAGVTQSPTHLIKTRGQQVTLRCSPKSGHDTVSWYQQALGQGPQFIFQYYEEEERQRGNFPDRFSGHQFPNYSSELNVNALLLGDSALYLCASSLRGLLGTQYFGPGTRLLVL.

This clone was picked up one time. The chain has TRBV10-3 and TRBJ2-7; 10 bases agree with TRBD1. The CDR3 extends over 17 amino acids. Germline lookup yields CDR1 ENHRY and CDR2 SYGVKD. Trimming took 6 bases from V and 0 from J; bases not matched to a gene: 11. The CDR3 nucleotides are TGTGCCATCAGCGGGGGACAGGGGACTATCGCCTCCTACGAGCAGTACTTC. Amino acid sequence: CAISGGQGTIASYEQYF.

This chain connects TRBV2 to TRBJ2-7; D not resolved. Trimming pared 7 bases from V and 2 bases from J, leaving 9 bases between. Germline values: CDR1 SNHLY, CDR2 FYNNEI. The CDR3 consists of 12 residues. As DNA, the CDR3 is TGTGCCAGCACTGATTCCACCTACGAGCAGTACTTC. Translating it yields CASTDSTYEQYF.

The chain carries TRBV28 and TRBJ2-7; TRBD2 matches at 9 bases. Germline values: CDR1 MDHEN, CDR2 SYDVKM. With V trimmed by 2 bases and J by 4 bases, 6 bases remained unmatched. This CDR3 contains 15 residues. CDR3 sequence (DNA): TGTGCCAGCAGTTTAGTGGCGGGAGGGTTGTACGAGCAGTACTTC. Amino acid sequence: CASSLVAGGLYEQYF.

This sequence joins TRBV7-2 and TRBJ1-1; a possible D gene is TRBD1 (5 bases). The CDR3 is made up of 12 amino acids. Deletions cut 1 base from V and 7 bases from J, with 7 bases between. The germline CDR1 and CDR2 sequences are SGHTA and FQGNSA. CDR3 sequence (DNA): TGTGCCAGCAGCTTAGATAGGGGTGAAGCTTTCTTT. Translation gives CASSLDRGEAFF.

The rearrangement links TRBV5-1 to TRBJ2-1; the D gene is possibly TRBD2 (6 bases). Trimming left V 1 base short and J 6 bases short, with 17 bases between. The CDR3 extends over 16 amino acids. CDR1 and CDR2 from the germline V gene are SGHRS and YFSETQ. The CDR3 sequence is CASSLNPREQTNEQFF. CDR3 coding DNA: TGCGCCAGCAGCTTGAATCCCCGGGAGCAAACCAATGAGCAGTTCTTC.

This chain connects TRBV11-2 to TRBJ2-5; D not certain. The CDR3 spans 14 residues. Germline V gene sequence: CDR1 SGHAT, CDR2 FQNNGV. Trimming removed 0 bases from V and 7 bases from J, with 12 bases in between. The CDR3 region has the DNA TGTGCCAGCAGCTTAGACCCTCAATTAGGGACCCAGTACTTC. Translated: CASSLDPQLGTQYF.